These 27 T cell receptor beta chains share one sample of origin, sequenced in a study of Graves' ophthalmopathy and Graves' hyperthyroidism. Transcripts of RNA were the source for amplifying TCR beta CDR3 regions. The authors performed first-round RT-PCR with HTBI primers and then a second-round multiplex PCR. TCRdb independently ran MiXCR on the multiplex PCR reads; one entry per CDR3 protein. This table holds 400,000 or so distinct CDR3 sequences, approximately 15% found once. Material for sequencing was peripheral blood. Receptors originate from a woman aged 18-29 years with stable Graves' hyperthyroidism.

Many counts were recorded for this clonotype. This chain uses TRBV9 with TRBJ1-3, with unresolved D. The germline V gene has CDR1 SGDLS and CDR2 YYNGEE. V was clipped by 4 bases and J by 0 bases, with 11 bases between them. This CDR3 is 15 amino acids long. The CDR3 coding sequence is TGTGCCAGCAGCCATGGAGAGGACTCTGGAAACACCATATATTTT. Its translation: CASSHGEDSGNTIYF.

This clonotype was observed at least ten times. V usage is TRBV19 and J usage is TRBJ1-5, with 9 nucleotides matching TRBD1. This CDR3 is built from 14 residues. CDR1 is LNHDA and CDR2 is SQIVND in the germline V gene (reference sequence). The junction had 6 bases not matched to a gene; V was cut back by 3 bases and J by 9 bases. DNA of the CDR3: TGTGCCAGTAGTATCGGGACAGGGCAACTGCCCCAGCATTTT. Translated, it gives CASSIGTGQLPQHF.

This clonotype was observed many times. V and J are TRBV7-8 and TRBJ1-3; D is unresolved. V gave up 1 base and J gave up 1 base, with 8 bases separating them. The CDR3 totals 15 residues. The V gene's germline CDR1 is SGHVS and CDR2 FQNEAQ. CDR3 residues: CASSLEVQSGNTIYF. The CDR3, as DNA: TGTGCCAGCAGCTTAGAAGTACAATCTGGAAACACCATATATTTT. Complete variable domain (other parts from reference TRBV7-8 and TRBJ1-3): GAGVSQSPRYKVAKRGQDVALRCDPISGHVSLFWYQQALGQGPEFLTYFQNEAQLDKSGLPSDRFFAERPEGSVSTLKIQRTQQEDSAVYLCASSLEVQSGNTIYFGEGSWLTVV.

V and J are TRBV27 and TRBJ1-6; D unresolved. From germline, CDR1 is MNHEY and CDR2 SMNVEV (reference sequence). Trimming removed 7 bases from V and 5 bases from J, with 18 bases in between. The CDR3 covers 16 residues. The CDR3 loop reads CASTLTGIADNSPLHF. CDR3 coding DNA: TGTGCCAGCACCCTAACGGGTATTGCGGATAATTCACCCCTCCACTTT.

This clonotype was recorded many times. The chain couples TRBV12-3 or TRBV12-4 to TRBJ1-2; 7 bases agree with TRBD1. V trimming: 6 bases; J trimming: 6 bases; junction bases outside the gene matches: 16. This CDR3 contains 16 residues. CDR3 sequence reads: CASSRQWGKGANGYTF. As DNA, the CDR3 is TGTGCCAGCAGCCGCCAGTGGGGGAAGGGGGCGAATGGCTACACCTTC.

V usage is TRBV11-2 and J usage is TRBJ1-6; D is unresolved. V was trimmed by 6 bases and J by 10 bases, leaving 16 bases between them. Germline V lookup: CDR1 SGHAT, CDR2 FQNNGV. This CDR3 is 14 amino acids long. The CDR3 DNA reads as TGTGCCAGCAGTTCTACATCGGGTGGGTCACCCCTCCACTTT. Amino acids: CASSSTSGGSPLHF.

This clonotype was seen many times. The CDR3 loop reads CASSQGAPGWGTF. The CDR3 DNA reads as TGCGCCAGCAGCCAAGGTGCTCCGGGCTGGGGCACCTTC. The V call is TRBV4-1, the J call TRBJ1-2, with no clear D. Per germline, CDR1 MGHRA and CDR2 YSYEKL. The V and J ends lost 1 base and 13 bases respectively, with 16 bases between them. This CDR3 is 13 amino acids long.

This clonotype was found many times. This sequence joins TRBV7-9 and TRBJ1-2, with no clear D. Deletions cut 5 bases from V and 4 bases from J, with 11 bases between. Germline CDR1 SEHNR, CDR2 FQNEAQ (reference sequence). This CDR3 spans 13 amino acids. The chain's CDR3 is CASSPVAGYGYTF. The CDR3 bases are TGTGCCAGCAGCCCCGTCGCGGGCTATGGCTACACCTTC.

The sample holds many counts of this clonotype. The chain joins TRBV11-3 to TRBJ2-4; D call uncertain. Trimming cost V 3 bases and J 5 bases, with 14 bases left between them. The CDR3 sequence is 15 residues long. Germline-derived CDR1 and CDR2 are SGHNT and YENEEA. CDR3 nucleotide sequence: TGTGCCAGCAGCTTGGGTAGTCCTTGGGAAAACATTCAGTACTTC. Amino acids: CASSLGSPWENIQYF.

This clonotype was picked up many times. V gene TRBV20-1 combines with J gene TRBJ1-1, with 11 bases lining up with TRBD1. The CDR3 totals 15 residues. Per the germline V gene, CDR1 is DFQATT and CDR2 is SNEGSKA (reference sequence). The ends lost 3 bases at V and 6 bases at J; junction bases unmatched: 9. CDR3 in amino acids: CSARVWDRGIAEAFF. The CDR3 coding sequence is TGCAGTGCTAGGGTCTGGGACAGGGGGATCGCTGAAGCTTTCTTT.

This clonotype was counted a few times. The chain couples TRBV10-2 to TRBJ2-5; D possibly corresponds to TRBD2 (5 bases). This CDR3 has 14 residues. The V gene lost 9 bases and the J gene lost 5 bases, with 19 bases spanning the gap. Germline V gene data show CDR1 as WSHSY and CDR2 as SAAADI. As DNA, the CDR3 is TGCGCCAGTAGTACCGGGATCCGCGTGGAGACCCAGTACTTC. It codes for CASSTGIRVETQYF.

This chain connects TRBV7-2 to TRBJ1-1; D is ambiguous. CDR1 and CDR2 (germline): SGHTA, FQGNSA. The CDR3 is 12 amino acids. The ends were cut back, 6 bases at V and 4 bases at J, with 9 bases in the middle. CDR3 coding DNA: TGTGCCAGCAGACCAATGGGCACTGAAGCTTTCTTT. This encodes CASRPMGTEAFF. Based on the CDR3 plus reference TRBV7-2 and TRBJ1-1, the full variable domain is GAGVSQSPSNKVTEKGKDVELRCDPISGHTALYWYRQSLGQGLEFLIYFQGNSAPDKSGLPSDRFSAERTGGSVSTLTIQRTQQEDSAVYLCASRPMGTEAFFGQGTRLTVV.

This clonotype showed up many times. In DNA form, the CDR3 reads TGCAGTGCTAGAAGTCCGGGGGCCGAGCAGTACTTC. Translated, it gives CSARSPGAEQYF. V is TRBV20-1 and J is TRBJ2-7, with D perhaps assigned TRBD1 or TRBD2 (6 bases each). From germline, CDR1 is DFQATT and CDR2 SNEGSKA (reference sequence). Trimming shortened V by 2 bases and J by 6 bases, and 11 bases separated the two germline ends. There are 12 residues in the CDR3.

This clonotype has a handful of counts. This chain joins TRBV6-1 and TRBJ2-5, with TRBD2 matching 10 bases. CDR3 size: 13 residues. Losses at the gene ends were 5 bases for V and 4 bases for J; bases not matched to a gene: 1. Germline V gives CDR1 MNHNS, CDR2 SASEGT. The CDR3 DNA reads TGTGCCAGCAGTATAGCGGGAGGAGAGACCCAGTACTTC. Protein sequence: CASSIAGGETQYF.

This clonotype was detected ten times or more. This chain uses TRBV29-1 with TRBJ1-1, with a tentative D call TRBD1 (6 bases). V lost 1 base, J lost 3 bases, and 9 bases lay in between. The germline gives CDR1 SQVTM, CDR2 ANQGSEA. The CDR3 is made up of 13 amino acids. The CDR3 region is CSVEAQGDTEAFF. The CDR3 DNA is TGCAGCGTTGAAGCACAGGGAGACACTGAAGCTTTCTTT. Combining the CDR3 with reference TRBV29-1 and TRBJ1-1 gives the whole variable domain SAVISQKPSRDICQRGTSLTIQCQVDSQVTMMFWYRQQPGQSLTLIATANQGSEATYESGFVIDKFPISRPNLTFSTLTVSNMSPEDSSIYLCSVEAQGDTEAFFGQGTRLTVV.

In its sample, this clonotype was seen many times. This chain uses TRBV6-2 or TRBV6-3 with TRBJ2-7; tentative D call: TRBD1 (6 bases). The length of the CDR3 is 16 residues. Germline CDR1 MNHEY, CDR2 SVGEGT. Trimming pared 4 bases from V and 3 bases from J, leaving 19 bases between. CDR3 DNA sequence: TGTGCCAGCAGTTCCTACGCCGGGACATGGAACTACGAGCAGTACTTC. This gives the protein CASSSYAGTWNYEQYF.

This clonotype has ten or more counts. Written as DNA, the CDR3 is TGTGCCAGCAGCTCTCTCCGGGACAGGGCACGGCGGAACTATGGCTACACCTTC. Protein: CASSSLRDRARRNYGYTF. This sequence joins TRBV7-2 and TRBJ1-2, with TRBD1 identical over 9 bases. Germline V lookup: CDR1 SGHTA, CDR2 FQGNSA. The CDR3 has 18 amino acids. The V gene end was trimmed by 4 bases and the J gene end by 2 bases; junction bases not matched to a gene: 14.

This clonotype was seen repeatedly, ten times or more. This chain joins TRBV29-1 and TRBJ1-1; a possible D gene is TRBD1 (6 bases). V lost 0 bases to trimming and J lost 5 bases, with 10 bases between them. The CDR3 length is 13 residues. CDR1 and CDR2 from the germline V gene are SQVTM and ANQGSEA. CDR3 DNA: TGCAGCGTTGAAGATGCCGACAGGACTGAAGCTTTCTTT. It yields the protein CSVEDADRTEAFF.

This clonotype was seen repeatedly, ten times or more. This chain joins TRBV29-1 and TRBJ1-1; the D is unclear. Trimming removed 3 bases at V and 8 bases at J, with 10 bases between. This CDR3 contains 11 residues. Germline CDR1 is SQVTM and CDR2 is ANQGSEA. DNA for the CDR3: TGCAGCGTTGATCTCGAGAAAGAAGCTTTCTTT. This codes for CSVDLEKEAFF.

The chain uses TRBV6-1 and TRBJ2-2, with D possibly being TRBD2 (5 bases). Germline CDR1 reads MNHNS; CDR2 reads SASEGT. The germline V and J ends were trimmed by 2 bases and 0 bases, with 10 bases remaining between them. The CDR3 length is 16 residues. Here the CDR3 reads CASSETRASNTGELFF. Written as DNA, the CDR3 is TGTGCCAGCAGTGAAACGCGGGCCTCGAACACCGGGGAGCTGTTTTTT.

The table lists this clonotype with many counts. The rearrangement joins TRBV6-1 to TRBJ1-2; D not certain. CDR1 is MNHNS, CDR2 SASEGT, per germline. The CDR3 contains 12 residues. Trimming stripped 0 bases from V and 5 bases from J, with 4 bases between. CDR3 in amino acids: CASSEAEYGYTF. CDR3 coding DNA: TGTGCCAGCAGTGAAGCAGAATATGGCTACACCTTC.

This clonotype appeared many times. The rearrangement uses TRBV18 and TRBJ2-5, with TRBD1 identical over 8 bases. This CDR3 is 14 amino acids long. Germline CDR1 is KGHSH and CDR2 is LQKENI. Trimming took 4 bases from V and 4 from J; bases not matched to a gene: 5. DNA of the CDR3: TGTGCCAGCTCACAAGGACAGGGTACAGAGACCCAGTACTTC. It is translated as CASSQGQGTETQYF.

This clonotype occurred many times. This chain uses TRBV19 with TRBJ1-5; D not certain. CDR3 length equals 15 residues. Deletions cut 4 bases from V and 1 base from J, with 11 bases between. The germline V gene has CDR1 LNHDA and CDR2 SQIVND (reference sequence). CDR3 nucleotides: TGTGCCAGTAGTAGGTTGGGTTTAAGCAATCAGCCCCAGCATTTT. The encoded protein is CASSRLGLSNQPQHF.

This sequence joins TRBV6-9 and TRBJ2-5; no clear D. This CDR3 region has 12 residues. Germline CDR1 and CDR2: MNHGY and SVAAGI. V dropped 5 bases and J dropped 3 bases, with 7 bases sitting between them. The CDR3 DNA sequence: TGTGCCAGCAGTCATGGGGAAGAGACCCAGTACTTC. Encoded protein: CASSHGEETQYF.

The chain combines TRBV28 with TRBJ2-5, with 9 bases identical to TRBD2. V dropped 5 bases and J dropped 1; count of bases not matched to a gene: 14. This CDR3 has 18 amino acids. Looked up from germline, CDR1 is MDHEN and CDR2 is SYDVKM. The CDR3 DNA follows: TGTGCCAGCAGTCCCAGACCCCGAGGGACTAGCAGCCAAGAGACCCAGTACTTC. Protein: CASSPRPRGTSSQETQYF.

This clonotype was recorded many times. This chain uses TRBV12-3 or TRBV12-4 with TRBJ2-7, with D unresolved. The CDR3 totals 18 residues. The ends were cut back, 1 base at V and 0 bases at J, with 19 bases in the middle. The CDR3 here is CASSLVVRGMMSSYEQYF. The CDR3 DNA reads as TGTGCCAGCAGTTTAGTCGTCAGAGGTATGATGAGCTCCTACGAGCAGTACTTC.

This clonotype showed up just a few times. The CDR3 DNA reads TGTGCCAGCAGCGCCCACAGGCCCCGGGTAGGGCAGTACTTC. Its translation is CASSAHRPRVGQYF. The rearrangement joins TRBV9 to TRBJ2-7; possibly TRBD1 for D (5 bases). Deletions cut 3 bases from V and 9 bases from J, with 19 bases between. The CDR3 contains 14 residues. Per germline, CDR1 SGDLS and CDR2 YYNGEE. Variable domain in full (rest from reference TRBV9 and TRBJ2-7): DSGVTQTPKHLITATGQRVTLRCSPRSGDLSVYWYQQSLDQGLQFLIQYYNGEERAKGNILERFSAQQFPDLHSELNLSSLELGDSALYFCASSAHRPRVGQYFGPGTRLTVT.